This record concerns one TCR beta chain sequence. Antigen specificity is unknown. TCRdb used MiXCR to reprocess the 5' RACE reads, holding one entry per CDR3 protein. The profile shows over 700,000 distinct CDR3 sequences, roughly 20% of them singletons. These data are taken from a study of CD8 T cells in ankylosing spondylitis. Findings of the study overall: In peripheral blood, disease-linked CD8+ clones occurred at relatively low frequencies. What appeared characteristic of ankylosing spondylitis blood was a TCR beta motif of eight highly homologous variants.

The germline V gene has CDR1 MDHEN and CDR2 SYDVKM. The CDR3 length is 14 residues. V was clipped by 5 bases and J by 0 bases; unmatched bases: 4. The rearrangement links TRBV28 to TRBJ2-7; 7 bases agree with TRBD1. This clonotype originated in a male donor with ankylosing spondylitis. Sequencing was carried out using blood, either unsorted or a sorted T cell fraction (not recorded which). As DNA, the CDR3 is TGTGCCAGCAGTCGGGACAGTCTCTCCTACGAGCAGTACTTC. It encodes CASSRDSLSYEQYF. Together with reference TRBV28 and TRBJ2-7, the CDR3 gives the full variable domain: DVKVTQSSRYLVKRTGEKVFLECVQDMDHENMFWYRQDPGLGLRLIYFSYDVKMKEKGDIPEGYSVSREKKERFSLILESASTNQTSMYLCASSRDSLSYEQYFGPGTRLTVT.